The entry below gives a single T cell receptor (beta chain) sequence along with its context. What it recognizes is unknown. Trimming cost V 2 bases and J 4 bases; bases outside gene matches: 6. Germline-derived CDR1 and CDR2 are SGHRS and YFSETQ. This CDR3 has 16 amino acids. CD8 cells regarded as naive lacked CD45RO, were positively chosen for CCR7, and omitted terminally differentiated effector memory CD45RA+ cells. The study enrolled healthy HIV-negative adults without recent acute infections or vaccinations as donors. This sample was taken from a study of shared clonotypes between healthy human individuals. Study-level information: CD4 naive cells filled three plates per donor, CD4 memory three, CD8 naive two and CD8 memory one. Study results and caveats: Generally, naive subsets came out with larger estimated richness than memory subsets. Non-shared clonotypes showed lower generation probabilities than clonotypes common to all four donors.

The assay was immunoSEQ multiplex PCR, and TCRdb's table has in-frame clones only and misses some. The table shows around 2,000,000 clones, with approximately 94% occurring only once. This TCR was recovered from a man aged 18-30 years in good health. Some clones in this sample may be carry-over from other donors' samples. V is TRBV5-1 and J is TRBJ2-3, with 11 bases aligning to TRBD2. Material for sequencing was naive CD8+ T cells from PBMCs. CDR3 region: CASSFNSGRAPDTQYF. The CDR3 nucleotides are TGCGCCAGCAGCTTCAATAGCGGGAGGGCCCCAGATACGCAGTATTTT.